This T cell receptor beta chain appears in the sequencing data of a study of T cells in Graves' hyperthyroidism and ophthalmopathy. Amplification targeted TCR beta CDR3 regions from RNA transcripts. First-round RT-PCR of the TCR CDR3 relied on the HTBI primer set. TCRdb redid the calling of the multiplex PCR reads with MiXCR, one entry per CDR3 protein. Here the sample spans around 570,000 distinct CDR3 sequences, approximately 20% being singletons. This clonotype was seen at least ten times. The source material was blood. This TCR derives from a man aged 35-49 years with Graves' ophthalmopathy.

CDR3 sequence (DNA): TGCAGTGCAGATGGGGGGCAAGCAGATACGCAGTATTTT. It is translated as CSADGGQADTQYF. The chain employs TRBV20-1 and TRBJ2-3, with D perhaps given as TRBD1 or TRBD2 (6 bases each). V was cut by 6 bases and J by 4 bases, with 14 bases left in between. The CDR3 is 13 residues long. Germline CDR1 is DFQATT and CDR2 is SNEGSKA (reference sequence).